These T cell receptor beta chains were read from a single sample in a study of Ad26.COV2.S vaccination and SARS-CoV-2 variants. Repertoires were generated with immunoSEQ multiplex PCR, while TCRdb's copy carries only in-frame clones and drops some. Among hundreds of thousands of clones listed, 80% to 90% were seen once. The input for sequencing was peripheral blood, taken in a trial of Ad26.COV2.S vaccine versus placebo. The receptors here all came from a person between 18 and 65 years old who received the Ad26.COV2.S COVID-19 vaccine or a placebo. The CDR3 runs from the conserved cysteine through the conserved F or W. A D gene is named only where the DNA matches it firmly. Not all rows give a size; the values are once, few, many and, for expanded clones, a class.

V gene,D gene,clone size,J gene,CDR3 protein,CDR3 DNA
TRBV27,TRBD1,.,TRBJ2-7,CASSRTQGASYEQYF,TGTGCCAGCAGTCGGACACAGGGGGCTTCCTACGAGCAGTACTTC
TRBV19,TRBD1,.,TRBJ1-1,CASSIGGQLNTEAFF,TGTGCCAGTAGTATAGGGGGACAGCTGAACACTGAAGCTTTCTTT
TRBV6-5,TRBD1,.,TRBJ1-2,CASSSDRDRVVGYTF,TGTGCCAGCAGTTCAGACCGGGACAGGGTCGTTGGCTACACCTTC
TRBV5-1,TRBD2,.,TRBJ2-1,CASNPQTGTSLNEQFF,TGCGCCAGCAACCCCCAAACCGGGACTAGCCTCAATGAGCAGTTCTTC
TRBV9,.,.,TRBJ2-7,CASSVGRTLESEQYF,TGTGCCAGCAGCGTAGGGCGGACGTTGGAATCCGAGCAGTACTTC
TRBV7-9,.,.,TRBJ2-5,CASSKEESPGTQYF,TGTGCCAGCAGCAAAGAGGAGTCCCCCGGGACCCAGTACTTC
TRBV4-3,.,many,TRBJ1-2,CASSQDLAGKYYGYTF,TGCGCCAGCAGCCAAGATCTCGCAGGGAAATACTATGGCTACACCTTC
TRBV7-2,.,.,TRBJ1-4,CASSLMGMANEKLFF,TGTGCCAGCAGCTTAATGGGGATGGCTAATGAAAAACTGTTTTTT
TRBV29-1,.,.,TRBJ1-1,CSVEDPGAGTEAFF,TGCAGCGTTGAAGATCCGGGGGCCGGCACTGAAGCTTTCTTT
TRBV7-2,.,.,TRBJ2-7,CASSLGGTVYEQYF,TGTGCCAGCAGCCTAGGCGGGACTGTCTACGAGCAGTACTTC
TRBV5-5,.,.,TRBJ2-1,CASSLAGSRNEQFF,TGTGCCAGCAGCTTGGCGGGATCCAGGAATGAGCAGTTCTTC
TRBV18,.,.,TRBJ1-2,CASSPGGGGNYGYTF,TGTGCCAGCTCACCAGGGGGCGGCGGTAACTATGGCTACACCTTC
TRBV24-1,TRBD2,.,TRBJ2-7,CATSDPLFLAGHSYEQYF,TGTGCCACCAGTGACCCACTTTTCCTAGCGGGACATAGCTACGAGCAGTACTTC
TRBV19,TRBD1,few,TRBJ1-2,CASSIGGQGRIYGYTF,TGTGCCAGTAGTATAGGCGGACAGGGAAGGATCTATGGCTACACCTTC
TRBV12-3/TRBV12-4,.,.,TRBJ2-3,CASSFLADTQYF,.